Described below is a single T cell receptor (beta chain) sequence and its context. The antigen is unknown. The data were obtained in a study of graft-versus-host responses after intestinal transplantation. Study results and limitations: Elevated graft-versus-host to host-versus-graft clonal ratios in allografts were recorded for patients with graft-donor T cell macrochimerism. Declines in HvG clones occurring early post-transplant were associated with peak circulating GvH clone levels. Among recipient marrow samples, GvH clones were found; some appeared first in ileum or blood.

TCRdb keeps only in-frame clones here, not all; method: immunoSEQ multiplex PCR. This sample has some 46,000 clones, with around 96% found just once. Trimming removed 2 bases from V and 2 bases from J, with 7 bases in between. The CDR3 spans 14 residues. Germline V gene sequence: CDR1 MNHEY, CDR2 SMNVEV (reference sequence). The rearrangement joins TRBV27 to TRBJ1-3; D unclear. This receptor was obtained from a human patient who received an intestinal transplant, so some T cells may come from the graft donor. The source was PBMCs, collected 335 days after intestinal transplant. The CDR3 sequence is CASSLRGTGNTIYF. Written as DNA, the CDR3 is TGTGCCAGCAGTTTACGGGGTACTGGAAACACCATATATTTT.